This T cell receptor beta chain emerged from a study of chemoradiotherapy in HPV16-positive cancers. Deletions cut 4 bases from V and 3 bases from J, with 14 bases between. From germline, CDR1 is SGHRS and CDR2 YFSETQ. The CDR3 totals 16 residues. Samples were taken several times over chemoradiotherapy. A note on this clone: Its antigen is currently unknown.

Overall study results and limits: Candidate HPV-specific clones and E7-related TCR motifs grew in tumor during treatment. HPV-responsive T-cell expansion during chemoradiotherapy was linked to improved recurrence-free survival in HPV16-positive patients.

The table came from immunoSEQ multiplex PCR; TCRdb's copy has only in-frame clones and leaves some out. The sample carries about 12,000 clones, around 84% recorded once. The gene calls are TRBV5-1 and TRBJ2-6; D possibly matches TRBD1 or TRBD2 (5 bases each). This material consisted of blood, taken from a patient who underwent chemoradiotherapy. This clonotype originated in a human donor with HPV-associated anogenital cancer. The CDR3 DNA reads TGCGCCAGCAGCCGCGAAGGGACCTTTGGGGCCAACGTCCTGACTTTC. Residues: CASSREGTFGANVLTF.